This T cell receptor beta chain was captured in a study of blood T cell repertoires in COVID-19. Overall study: From the United States, Italy and Spain came samples of acute and convalescent COVID-19. T cells, B-cell-depleted T cells, or PBMCs provided the cDNA or gDNA that served as material.

With regard to this clone: Within the sample, other DNA sequences also encode this same CDR3.

The V and J ends lost 3 bases and 2 bases respectively, with 7 bases between them. The CDR3 loop spans 12 amino acids. Per germline, CDR1 SQVTM and CDR2 ANQGSEA. Original analysis: From reference gene primer amplification, estimates of nucleated cell counts were derived. Repertoires were generated with immunoSEQ multiplex PCR, while TCRdb's copy carries only in-frame clones and drops some. The V and J calls and the clone size are those of that table, but D and trimming were determined from the DNA. The repertoire includes some 670,000 clones, about 90% of them detected once, and more than 0.25% sits in the top ten.

The receptor was isolated from a woman aged 18-29 years with acute or convalescent COVID-19. The chain couples TRBV29-1 to TRBJ1-1, with no clear D. The sequencing input was peripheral blood. This chain's CDR3 is CSVEPQNTEAFF. The CDR3 region has the DNA TGCAGCGTTGAGCCACAAAACACTGAAGCTTTCTTT.